This entry lists 14 T cell receptor beta chains sequenced from one sample in a study of graft-versus-host responses after intestinal transplantation. The repertoire was sequenced with immunoSEQ multiplex PCR; TCRdb's copy has only in-frame clones and lacks some. In the table there are around 120,000 clones, 75% to 95% of which are singletons. These receptors' targets are unknown. The input for sequencing was unstimulated CD4+ T cells sorted from spleen or lymph node cells, taken before intestinal transplant. The receptors were gathered from a human donor who received an intestinal transplant.

The rearrangement links TRBV10-3 to TRBJ1-1; 9 bases line up with TRBD1. Germline-derived CDR1 and CDR2 are ENHRY and SYGVKD. This CDR3 has 17 residues. The junction had 11 bases not matched to a gene; V was cut back by 6 bases and J by 0 bases. Written as DNA, the CDR3 is TGTGCCATCAGGGCGGGACAGGGAATTCCCATGAACACTGAAGCTTTCTTT. Its translation is CAIRAGQGIPMNTEAFF.

The chain links TRBV30 to TRBJ1-2; no definite D call. V dropped 1 base and J dropped 7 bases, with 13 bases sitting between them. The CDR3 runs 13 residues. Germline CDR1 GTSNPN, CDR2 SVGIG (reference sequence). CDR3: CAWSGGGSGGYTF. The DNA of the CDR3 is TGTGCCTGGAGTGGAGGAGGGTCGGGTGGCTACACCTTC.

For the CDR3, the DNA is TGTGCCAGCAGCTTAGAGCTCACAGATACGCAGTATTTT. This codes for CASSLELTDTQYF. V gene TRBV7-2 combines with J gene TRBJ2-3; D is unresolved. The CDR3 is 13 residues long. CDR1 and CDR2 (germline): SGHTA, FQGNSA. V lost 1 base, J lost 2 bases, and 4 bases lay in between.

This chain uses TRBV6-6 with TRBJ2-3; TRBD2 agrees at 7 bases. The CDR3 has 16 residues. Germline assignment: CDR1 MNHNY and CDR2 SVGAGI (reference sequence). J was trimmed by 0 bases and V by 0 bases; bases with no gene match: 3. In nucleotides, the CDR3 is TGTGCCAGCAGTTACTCGGGACTACTCAGCACAGATACGCAGTATTTT. This codes for CASSYSGLLSTDTQYF.

As for this clone: Other DNA sequences within the sample encode an identical CDR3. This chain links TRBV18 with TRBJ2-3; 13 bases align to TRBD2. Germline V gene sequence: CDR1 KGHSH, CDR2 LQKENI. The CDR3 consists of 16 residues. Germline trimming cut 3 bases from V and 4 bases from J; bases unmatched to any gene: 4. The CDR3 region has the DNA TGTGCCAGCTCACCCGTGACTAGCGGGGGGTCAGATACGCAGTATTTT. This gives the protein CASSPVTSGGSDTQYF.

This rearrangement joins TRBV27 to TRBJ1-6, with a weak D call TRBD1 (6 bases). The V gene's germline CDR1 is MNHEY and CDR2 SMNVEV (reference sequence). Deletions cut 2 bases from V and 4 bases from J, with 15 bases between. The CDR3 loop spans 17 amino acids. In DNA form, the CDR3 reads TGTGCCAGCAGTTTACCCTCCTTCGGACAGTATAATTCACCCCTCCACTTT. This encodes CASSLPSFGQYNSPLHF.

With respect to this clone: One junction end does not reproduce the germline sequence, and a read error may be involved. V and J are TRBV5-4 and TRBJ1-5, with D unclear. The CDR3 totals 13 residues. Germline V gene lookup returns CDR1 SGHNT and CDR2 YYREEE (reference sequence). The CDR3 loop reads CASSQFRNQPQHF. CDR3 nucleotides: TGCGCCAGCAGCCAATTCCGCAATCAGCCCCAGCATTTT.

This clone was counted once. The chain has TRBV7-3 and TRBJ2-1, with 8 bases matching TRBD2. V dropped 0 bases and J dropped 4; count of bases not matched to a gene: 2. The CDR3 is made up of 15 amino acids. Germline CDR1 reads SGHTA; CDR2 reads FQGTGA. The CDR3 reads CASSLTREAYNEQFF. Here the CDR3 DNA reads TGTGCCAGCAGCTTAACGCGGGAGGCGTACAATGAGCAGTTCTTC.

The chain uses TRBV12-5 and TRBJ1-4; TRBD1 matches 7 bases. After removal of 6 bases from V and 3 bases from J, the junction contained 7 bases not matched to a gene. The length of the CDR3 is 15 residues. Per germline, CDR1 LGHNT and CDR2 FRNRAP. The CDR3 here is CASGPDRVSNEKLFF. DNA for the CDR3: TGTGCTAGTGGCCCCGACAGGGTATCTAATGAAAAACTGTTTTTT. Full variable domain (remainder filled in from reference TRBV12-5 and TRBJ1-4): DARVTQTPRHKVTEMGQEVTMRCQPILGHNTVFWYRQTMMQGLELLAYFRNRAPLDDSGMPKDRFSAEMPDATLATLKIQPSEPRDSAVYFCASGPDRVSNEKLFFGSGTQLSVL.

V and J are TRBV11-2 and TRBJ1-5; 7 positions agree with TRBD1. The ends lost 5 bases at V and 1 base at J; junction bases unmatched: 5. The germline gives CDR1 SGHAT, CDR2 FQNNGV. The CDR3 is made up of 15 amino acids. DNA of the CDR3: TGTGCCAGCAGCCCAGGGGGGAAGAGCAATCAGCCCCAGCATTTT. The encoded protein is CASSPGGKSNQPQHF.

This chain joins TRBV5-1 and TRBJ1-1, with 7 nucleotides matching TRBD1. V trimming: 2 bases; J trimming: 8 bases; junction bases outside the gene matches: 18. The CDR3 loop spans 17 amino acids. Germline-derived CDR1 and CDR2 are SGHRS and YFSETQ. The CDR3 sequence is CASSFDRASRSSTEAFF. CDR3 DNA: TGCGCCAGCAGCTTTGACAGGGCCAGTAGGAGTAGTACCGAAGCTTTCTTT.

The J gene is TRBJ2-2, the V gene TRBV18; D might be TRBD1 (6 bases). Trimming removed 5 bases from V and 7 bases from J, with 14 bases in between. Germline CDR1 KGHSH, CDR2 LQKENI. CDR3 length equals 14 residues. The CDR3 protein is CASSTTGNGGELFF. CDR3 DNA sequence: TGTGCCAGCTCAACTACAGGGAATGGCGGGGAGCTGTTTTTT.

J is TRBJ2-1 and V is TRBV7-3; 8 bases map to TRBD2. The CDR3 spans 15 residues. CDR1 is SGHTA, CDR2 FQGTGA, per germline. With 5 bases clipped from V and 2 bases from J, the junction kept 5 bases outside the gene matches. Here the CDR3 reads CASSGAGGAYNEQFF. CDR3 DNA: TGTGCCAGCAGCGGCGCGGGAGGCGCCTACAATGAGCAGTTCTTC.

The chain links TRBV2 to TRBJ1-4; TRBD1 agrees at 8 bases. The V gene end was trimmed by 6 bases and the J gene end by 6 bases; junction bases not matched to a gene: 6. In germline, CDR1 is SNHLY, CDR2 FYNNEI. CDR3 length: 14 amino acids. The CDR3: CASSPRGRHEKLFF. The CDR3 bases are TGTGCCAGCAGCCCCAGGGGGCGTCATGAAAAACTGTTTTTT.